This T cell receptor (beta chain) was recovered during a study of CD8 T cells in ankylosing spondylitis. TCRdb processed the 5' RACE reads anew with MiXCR; each CDR3 protein has one entry. This sample has approximately 400,000 distinct CDR3 sequences, with approximately 26% found just once. With respect to this clonotype: Its cognate antigen is unknown.

Overall study results and limits: Roughly eight highly homologous variants made up a TCR beta motif, and this motif appeared characteristic of ankylosing spondylitis blood. Earlier work had already found some motif variants in reactive arthritis synovial fluid and blood.

CDR3 size: 15 residues. The ends lost 7 bases at V and 0 bases at J; junction bases unmatched: 4. The germline CDR1 and CDR2 sequences are SGHRS and YFSETQ. The sequence was obtained from a male donor with ankylosing spondylitis. The sample comprised blood, either unsorted or a sorted T cell fraction (not recorded which). The genes are TRBV5-1 and TRBJ2-3, with 11 positions matching TRBD2. CDR3 amino acids: CASQGTSGSTDTQYF. The CDR3, as DNA: TGCGCCAGCCAGGGGACTAGCGGTAGCACAGATACGCAGTATTTT.